The clone carrying this T cell receptor (beta chain) was recorded at least ten times. Its specificity is unknown. The data belong to a study of CD8+CD57+ T cells in acquired aplastic anemia. Study overall: Average DNA yield from sorted CD4+ and CD8+ cells was around 3.2 ug. Overall study results and limits: CD8+ Simpson's diversity in patients was not significantly different from that in controls. Patients and controls shared around 30 CD8+ CDR3 sequences.

Genomic DNA, the template, was used for profiling of the TCR beta VDJ and CDR3. TCRdb analysed the reads with MiXCR anew, one entry per CDR3 protein. The table includes under 350,000 distinct CDR3 sequences, roughly 59% detected once. Germline-derived CDR1 and CDR2 are ENHRY and SYGVKD. This CDR3 comprises 14 residues. The trim removed 6 bases at V and 5 bases at J, leaving 6 bases unmatched. Patients who underwent sequencing had shown CD8+CD57+ cell expansion by flow cytometry. The patients all had a severe acquired aplastic anemia diagnosis. The chain employs TRBV10-3 and TRBJ1-1; the match to TRBD1 covers 10 bases. Sequenced material: sorted CD4+, CD8+, or CD8+CD57+ T cells (not recorded which) from PBMCs. This clonotype was obtained from a human donor with aplastic anemia. CDR3 amino acids: CAISGTGDMTEAFF. CDR3 sequence (DNA): TGTGCCATCAGCGGGACAGGGGATATGACTGAAGCTTTCTTT.